One and the same sample provided the 8 T cell receptor beta chains below, sequenced in a study of T cells after yellow fever vaccination. TCRdb recomputed calls from the 5' RACE reads with MiXCR, one row per CDR3 protein. This sample has about 170,000 distinct CDR3 sequences, with approximately 6.2% found just once. The material was CD4+ T cells sorted from PBMCs, obtained on the day of the first yellow fever vaccination. The receptors were gathered from a man aged 18-30 years who received the YFV17D yellow fever vaccine.

This clonotype has a count of ten or more. The chain recombines TRBV9 with TRBJ2-3, with 8 bases aligning to TRBD2. Germline CDR1 and CDR2: SGDLS and YYNGEE. After removal of 4 bases from V and 0 bases from J, the junction contained 10 bases not matched to a gene. This CDR3 has 17 residues. CDR3 residues: CASSIYSGGASTDTQYF. The CDR3 DNA reads as TGTGCCAGCAGCATATACAGCGGGGGAGCCAGCACAGATACGCAGTATTTT.

This clonotype appeared a few times. The chain uses TRBV6-2 or TRBV6-3 and TRBJ1-1, with TRBD1 matching over 8 bases. V shed 3 bases, J shed 5 bases, and the junction held 17 bases outside the gene matches. The CDR3 is 18 residues long. CDR1 and CDR2 (germline): MNHEY, SVGEGT. DNA of the CDR3: TGTGCCAGCAGTTATAACTCAGGGGGCTCTGTTTGGAGGACTGAAGCTTTCTTT. This sequence encodes CASSYNSGGSVWRTEAFF.

This clonotype was seen many times. This chain links TRBV5-1 with TRBJ1-1; no clear D. The V end was cut by 4 bases, the J end by 0 bases, with 10 bases between. Germline V gene lookup returns CDR1 SGHRS and CDR2 YFSETQ. This CDR3 region has 14 residues. The CDR3 reads CASSLGNMNTEAFF. DNA for the CDR3: TGCGCCAGCAGCCTAGGGAACATGAACACTGAAGCTTTCTTT.

This clonotype was observed many times. The rearrangement joins TRBV5-5 to TRBJ1-5, with TRBD1 matching over 7 bases. CDR3 length: 15 residues. Germline lookup yields CDR1 SGHKS and CDR2 YYEKEE (reference sequence). V gave up 4 bases and J gave up 4 bases; unmatched junction bases: 8. The CDR3 sequence is CASSVNRDSNQPQHF. CDR3 bases: TGTGCCAGCAGCGTTAACCGGGACAGTAATCAGCCCCAGCATTTT.

This clonotype was observed many times. This chain connects TRBV11-3 to TRBJ2-7, with 7 bases fitting TRBD1. Germline-derived CDR1 and CDR2 are SGHNT and YENEEA. J was trimmed by 6 bases and V by 0 bases; bases with no gene match: 2. CDR3 size: 13 residues. The CDR3 bases are TGTGCCAGCAGCTTAGAGTCAGGGGGCGAGCAGTACTTC. This translates into CASSLESGGEQYF.

Concerning this clonotype: Just one base apart from a much larger clone, this may be a read error. This chain links TRBV27 with TRBJ1-1; D perhaps matches TRBD1 (6 bases). Trimming shortened V by 3 bases and J by 2 bases, and 10 bases separated the two germline ends. The CDR3 covers 14 residues. From germline, CDR1 is MNHEY and CDR2 SMNVEV (reference sequence). The CDR3 nucleotides are TGTGCCAGCAGTTTTCATGGGACAAACACTGAAGCTTTCTTT. This codes for CASSFHGTNTEAFF.

This clonotype occurred many times. J is TRBJ2-7 and V is TRBV6-1, with 8 positions matching TRBD1. This CDR3 spans 14 amino acids. V trimming: 5 bases; J trimming: 2 bases; junction bases outside the gene matches: 5. Germline V lookup: CDR1 MNHNS, CDR2 SASEGT. For the CDR3, the DNA is TGTGCCAGCAGTCGTTCGACAGGGGCCTACGAGCAGTACTTC. Encoded protein: CASSRSTGAYEQYF.

V usage is TRBV6-5 and J usage is TRBJ2-7; D perhaps matches TRBD2 (6 bases). CDR3 length equals 14 residues. Germline CDR1 and CDR2: MNHEY and SVGAGI. V dropped 2 bases and J dropped 6 bases, with 14 bases sitting between them. The CDR3 here is CASSYSGGASEQYF. CDR3 in DNA: TGTGCCAGCAGTTACAGTGGAGGGGCAAGCGAGCAGTACTTC.